Below, 28 T cell receptor beta chains from the same sample are listed, as sequenced in a study of blood T cell repertoires in COVID-19. Some clones are missing from TCRdb's copy, which holds only in-frame ones; the method was immunoSEQ multiplex PCR. The table includes 200,000 or so clones, 84% detected once. Specimen: peripheral blood. The receptors come from a woman in her 70s with active or convalescent COVID-19.

This clone was observed a few times. This sequence joins TRBV11-1 and TRBJ2-2, with TRBD2 matching 13 bases. CDR1 is SGHAT and CDR2 is FQDESV in the germline V gene (reference sequence). V was pared by 5 bases and J by 5 bases, with 2 bases of the junction left unmatched. This CDR3 has 15 residues. The chain's CDR3 is CASSPGLAGTGELFF. CDR3 bases: TGTGCCAGCAGCCCGGGACTAGCGGGAACCGGGGAGCTGTTTTTT.

This clone was detected only a few times. The V call is TRBV6-1, the J call TRBJ1-1, with D unclear. The germline gives CDR1 MNHNS, CDR2 SASEGT. The V end lost 2 bases, the J end lost 4 bases, and 11 bases lay between the germline ends. The CDR3 loop spans 14 amino acids. CDR3 sequence: CASSETHEFTEAFF. For the CDR3, the DNA is TGTGCCAGCAGTGAAACCCACGAGTTCACTGAAGCTTTCTTT.

This clone was picked up one time. CDR3 DNA: TGTGCCAGCAGCCCAGTAGGTCTGGGGCCGAGCTCCTACGAGCAGTACTTC. This encodes CASSPVGLGPSSYEQYF. The chain recombines TRBV9 with TRBJ2-7; weak D call: TRBD1 (5 bases). The CDR3 has 17 amino acids. CDR1 and CDR2 from the germline V gene are SGDLS and YYNGEE. Between the trimmed V and J ends, which lost 4 bases and 0 bases, there was a span of 20 bases.

J is TRBJ2-1 and V is TRBV7-9; 9 bases line up with TRBD1. Trimming took 7 bases from V and 9 from J; bases not matched to a gene: 7. The CDR3 is 13 amino acids. CDR1 and CDR2 from the germline V gene are SEHNR and FQNEAQ (reference sequence). The CDR3 spells CASTPQGAGEQFF. CDR3 nucleotide sequence: TGTGCCAGCACCCCACAGGGGGCCGGTGAGCAGTTCTTC.

The chain carries TRBV4-1 and TRBJ1-4; unclear D gene. This CDR3 has 15 residues. CDR1 is MGHRA, CDR2 YSYEKL, per germline. The V gene lost 1 base and the J gene lost 3 bases, with 9 bases spanning the gap. The CDR3 is CASSQAGGSNEKLFF. CDR3 in DNA: TGCGCCAGCAGCCAAGCGGGAGGATCTAATGAAAAACTGTTTTTT.

Comments on this clone: The same CDR3 is also encoded by other DNA sequences in this sample. The chain combines TRBV27 with TRBJ2-7, with TRBD2 matching over 14 bases. V was pared by 5 bases and J by 6 bases, with 3 bases of the junction left unmatched. The length of the CDR3 is 14 residues. The germline CDR1 and CDR2 sequences are MNHEY and SMNVEV (reference sequence). CDR3 sequence (DNA): TGTGCCAGCAGTCCGGGACTAGCGGGAGTCGAGCAGTACTTC. Translating it yields CASSPGLAGVEQYF.

The rearrangement links TRBV27 to TRBJ2-1, with TRBD1 identical over 12 bases. The CDR3 extends over 18 amino acids. Germline V gene sequence: CDR1 MNHEY, CDR2 SMNVEV (reference sequence). V lost 3 bases to trimming and J lost 2 bases; unmatched junction nucleotides: 8. CDR3 region: CASSFSIGTGGAYNEQFF. The CDR3 coding sequence is TGTGCCAGCAGTTTCTCCATAGGGACAGGGGGCGCCTACAATGAGCAGTTCTTC.

V and J are TRBV7-9 and TRBJ2-7; D unclear. The germline gives CDR1 SEHNR, CDR2 FQNEAQ (reference sequence). The CDR3 runs to 13 residues. Between the trimmed V and J ends, which lost 0 bases and 4 bases, there was a span of 7 bases. The CDR3 DNA reads TGTGCCAGCAGCTTAGCCACAGATTACGAGCAGTACTTC. Its translation is CASSLATDYEQYF.

CDR3 residues: CASSVAGDGETQYF. CDR3 coding DNA: TGTGCCAGCAGCGTAGCGGGAGACGGGGAGACCCAGTACTTC. This chain joins TRBV9 and TRBJ2-5, with D tentatively TRBD2 (6 bases). Germline assignment: CDR1 SGDLS and CDR2 YYNGEE. The CDR3 is 14 amino acids. V was shortened by 0 bases and J by 5 bases, with 11 bases between the two germline ends.

This clone was seen once. The chain combines TRBV6-5 with TRBJ2-3; D is possibly TRBD1 (5 bases). Looked up from germline, CDR1 is MNHEY and CDR2 is SVGAGI. V lost 6 bases and J 2 bases, leaving 12 bases between the germline ends. The CDR3 runs 14 residues. The CDR3 DNA reads TGTGCCAGCAGGTACGACAGATCCACAGATACGCAGTATTTT. Amino acid sequence: CASRYDRSTDTQYF.

The V and J genes are TRBV6-2 or TRBV6-3 and TRBJ2-5, with D hard to call. The CDR3 has 14 residues. Trimming took 3 bases from V and 4 from J, leaving 12 bases between them. Germline V CDR1 and CDR2: MNHEY, SVGEGT. In DNA, the CDR3 is TGTGCCAGCAGTTATGGTCTAAAGAGAGAGACCCAGTACTTC. Protein product: CASSYGLKRETQYF.

J is TRBJ2-7 and V is TRBV7-9; the match to TRBD1 covers 7 bases. Per the germline V gene, CDR1 is SEHNR and CDR2 is FQNEAQ (reference sequence). The CDR3 is 13 amino acids. With V trimmed by 5 bases and J by 7 bases, 8 bases remained unmatched. CDR3 amino acids: CASSRDRVEEQYF. In DNA, the CDR3 is TGTGCCAGCAGCAGAGACAGGGTGGAAGAGCAGTACTTC.

The V call is TRBV29-1, the J call TRBJ1-1, with 8 bases identical to TRBD1. V lost 7 bases to trimming and J lost 10 bases; unmatched junction nucleotides: 8. CDR1 is SQVTM and CDR2 is ANQGSEA in the germline V gene. This CDR3 is 11 amino acids long. CDR3 sequence (DNA): TGCAGCGCCGAGAGTACAGGGGGAGCTTTCTTT. Amino acid sequence: CSAESTGGAFF. Variable domain in full (rest from reference TRBV29-1 and TRBJ1-1): SAVISQKPSRDICQRGTSLTIQCQVDSQVTMMFWYRQQPGQSLTLIATANQGSEATYESGFVIDKFPISRPNLTFSTLTVSNMSPEDSSIYLCSAESTGGAFFGQGTRLTVV.

V usage is TRBV19 and J usage is TRBJ2-6, with D possibly matching TRBD2 (5 bases). The length of the CDR3 is 13 residues. V gave up 5 bases and J gave up 5 bases, with 7 bases separating them. CDR1 LNHDA and CDR2 SQIVND come from the germline V gene (reference sequence). The CDR3 DNA reads as TGTGCCAGTAGTCGGGGTTGGGCCAACGTCCTGACTTTC. The encoded protein is CASSRGWANVLTF. The full variable domain, with the rest looked up from reference TRBV19 and TRBJ2-6, is DGGITQSPKYLFRKEGQNVTLSCEQNLNHDAMYWYRQDPGQGLRLIYYSQIVNDFQKGDIAEGYSVSREKKESFPLTVTSAQKNPTAFYLCASSRGWANVLTFGAGSRLTVL.

This clone was seen a single time. The chain recombines TRBV2 with TRBJ2-7, with 7 positions matching TRBD2. Germline trimming cut 3 bases from V and 6 bases from J; bases unmatched to any gene: 14. The CDR3 sequence is 16 residues long. Germline assignment: CDR1 SNHLY and CDR2 FYNNEI. CDR3 residues: CASSDIGGTWRGEQYF. The CDR3 DNA reads as TGTGCCAGCAGTGACATCGGGGGGACCTGGAGGGGCGAGCAGTACTTC. The entire variable domain, with the rest obtained from reference TRBV2 and TRBJ2-7, is as follows: EPEVTQTPSHQVTQMGQEVILRCVPISNHLYFYWYRQILGQKVEFLVSFYNNEISEKSEIFDDQFSVERPDGSNFTLKIRSTKLEDSAMYFCASSDIGGTWRGEQYFGPGTRLTVT.

The genes are TRBV18 and TRBJ2-1; the match to TRBD1 covers 7 bases. CDR1 KGHSH and CDR2 LQKENI come from the germline V gene. Trimming took 5 bases from V and 4 from J; bases not matched to a gene: 11. The CDR3 is 16 residues long. As DNA, the CDR3 is TGTGCCAGCTCAAGGACAGGACCCCTGAAGTACAATGAGCAGTTCTTC. This translates into CASSRTGPLKYNEQFF. Based on the CDR3 plus reference TRBV18 and TRBJ2-1, the full variable domain is NAGVMQNPRHLVRRRGQEARLRCSPMKGHSHVYWYRQLPEEGLKFMVYLQKENIIDESGMPKERFSAEFPKEGPSILRIQQVVRGDSAAYFCASSRTGPLKYNEQFFGPGTRLTVL.

The V gene is TRBV12-3 or TRBV12-4, the J gene TRBJ1-1, with D possibly matching TRBD1 (6 bases). The CDR3 is 13 amino acids. Trimming took 2 bases from V and 7 from J, leaving 11 bases between them. This chain's CDR3 is CASSLSRGGEAFF. For the CDR3, the DNA is TGTGCCAGCAGTTTATCACGAGGGGGTGAAGCTTTCTTT.

The gene calls are TRBV4-2 and TRBJ2-3; 11 bases fit TRBD2. V shed 4 bases and J 3 bases; nucleotides not matched to a gene: 12. CDR1 is LGHNA and CDR2 is YNFKEQ in the germline V gene. The CDR3 covers 18 residues. The CDR3 DNA reads TGTGCCAGCAGCCTGGGGGGGCCTAGCGGGAGGAGAACAGATACGCAGTATTTT. The encoded protein is CASSLGGPSGRRTDTQYF.

This clone was seen a few times. The chain couples TRBV6-6 to TRBJ1-1; 9 bases fit TRBD1. With 7 bases clipped from V and 5 bases from J, the junction kept 8 bases outside the gene matches. The CDR3 is 14 residues long. Germline V gene lookup returns CDR1 MNHNY and CDR2 SVGAGI (reference sequence). CDR3 protein: CASMSGTGMTEAFF. For the CDR3, the DNA is TGTGCCAGCATGTCCGGGACAGGGATGACTGAAGCTTTCTTT.

The chain employs TRBV7-9 and TRBJ2-5, with TRBD2 as a possible D gene (5 bases). The germline V gene encodes CDR1 SEHNR and CDR2 FQNEAQ (reference sequence). The V and J ends lost 3 bases and 5 bases respectively, with 13 bases between them. The CDR3 is 14 amino acids. Here the CDR3 DNA reads TGTGCCAGCAGCTTTTCCGCGGGCTGGGAGACCCAGTACTTC. Residues: CASSFSAGWETQYF.

This clone has more than one count but fewer than ten. The chain carries TRBV5-4 and TRBJ1-5, with a weak D call TRBD1 (6 bases). The germline V and J ends were trimmed by 5 bases and 7 bases, with 10 bases remaining between them. CDR3 length: 12 amino acids. In germline, CDR1 is SGHNT, CDR2 YYREEE (reference sequence). The CDR3 DNA reads TGTGCCAGCAGTTCCCAGGGGCAGCCCCAGCATTTT. Encoded protein: CASSSQGQPQHF.

The gene calls are TRBV25-1 and TRBJ2-5, with D possibly being TRBD2 (6 bases). This CDR3 is 14 amino acids long. Deletions cut 1 base from V and 4 bases from J, with 10 bases between. Per germline, CDR1 MGHDK and CDR2 SYGVNS. The CDR3 nucleotides read TGTGCCAGCAGTGAATCGGGGGTCCGAGAGACCCAGTACTTC. This gives the protein CASSESGVRETQYF. Combining the CDR3 with reference TRBV25-1 and TRBJ2-5 gives the whole variable domain EADIYQTPRYLVIGTGKKITLECSQTMGHDKMYWYQQDPGMELHLIHYSYGVNSTEKGDLSSESTVSRIRTEHFPLTLESARPSHTSQYLCASSESGVRETQYFGPGTRLLVL.

V and J are TRBV9 and TRBJ2-5, with D maybe TRBD1 (6 bases). Germline CDR1 reads SGDLS; CDR2 reads YYNGEE. This CDR3 is built from 15 residues. Trimming pared 6 bases from V and 5 bases from J, leaving 20 bases between. CDR3 loop: CASTLRTGFRETQYF. Here the CDR3 DNA reads TGTGCCAGCACCCTCCGAACAGGGTTCCGGGAGACCCAGTACTTC.

The chain joins TRBV18 to TRBJ1-4, with 7 nucleotides matching TRBD1. Germline V lookup: CDR1 KGHSH, CDR2 LQKENI. This CDR3 has 17 amino acids. Germline trimming cut 3 bases from V and 6 bases from J; bases unmatched to any gene: 13. The CDR3 bases are TGTGCCAGCTCACCTTCACGGGACAGCCTTTTGTATGAAAAACTGTTTTTT. Its translation: CASSPSRDSLLYEKLFF.

This clone was detected only once. V gene TRBV6-1 combines with J gene TRBJ2-2; TRBD1 aligns across 9 bases. The V segment lost 1 base and the J segment 6 bases; nucleotides outside the gene matches: 3. Germline values: CDR1 MNHNS, CDR2 SASEGT. The CDR3 length is 15 residues. CDR3 DNA sequence: TGTGCCAGCAGTGAAGGGGACAGGGTGTCCGGGGAGCTGTTTTTT. Translating gives CASSEGDRVSGELFF.

The chain has TRBV19 and TRBJ2-3, with 10 nucleotides matching TRBD1. Germline CDR1 LNHDA, CDR2 SQIVND (reference sequence). V gave up 6 bases and J gave up 7 bases; unmatched junction bases: 4. The CDR3 runs to 13 residues. Here the CDR3 DNA reads TGTGCCAGTAGGGGACAGGGGACGAATACGCAGTATTTT. Protein: CASRGQGTNTQYF. Drawing the rest from reference TRBV19 and TRBJ2-3, the complete variable domain is DGGITQSPKYLFRKEGQNVTLSCEQNLNHDAMYWYRQDPGQGLRLIYYSQIVNDFQKGDIAEGYSVSREKKESFPLTVTSAQKNPTAFYLCASRGQGTNTQYFGPGTRLTVL.

The rearrangement uses TRBV9 and TRBJ2-7; 10 bases are a match to TRBD1. The CDR3 consists of 15 residues. With 0 bases clipped from V and 4 bases from J, the junction kept 4 bases outside the gene matches. The V gene's germline CDR1 is SGDLS and CDR2 YYNGEE. The CDR3 here is CASSVAGQGVYEQYF. The DNA for the CDR3 is TGTGCCAGCAGCGTAGCCGGACAGGGGGTTTACGAGCAGTACTTC. Looking up the rest from reference TRBV9 and TRBJ2-7 gives the full variable domain: DSGVTQTPKHLITATGQRVTLRCSPRSGDLSVYWYQQSLDQGLQFLIQYYNGEERAKGNILERFSAQQFPDLHSELNLSSLELGDSALYFCASSVAGQGVYEQYFGPGTRLTVT.

The CDR3 loop reads CASSRVRSGANVLTF. CDR3 coding DNA: TGCGCCAGCAGTCGGGTGCGCTCTGGGGCCAACGTCCTGACTTTC. The chain has TRBV5-1 and TRBJ2-6; D is unresolved. Germline assignment: CDR1 SGHRS and CDR2 YFSETQ. Trimming cost V 5 bases and J 0 bases, with 9 bases left between them. The CDR3 consists of 15 residues.